This T cell receptor (beta chain) was found in a study of T cell responses to AZD1222 COVID-19 vaccine (dated by TCRdb to the early 2020s). Some background on the complete study: Because spike-specific TCR depth and breadth did not differ between the two schedules, AZD1222 recipients who got a second dose at roughly 4 weeks were pooled with those who got a second dose at roughly 12 weeks. Trial participants were enrolled into age subgroups of 18-55, 56-69 and 70-plus years, which contained roughly 140, 27 and 60 TCR-sequenced participants, respectively. A total of 230 to 250 trial participants underwent TCR sequencing, of whom about 200 had received two doses of AZD1222 and some 25 had received two doses of the MenACWY control vaccine.

On this clone itself: Its antigen is unknown. Base qualities are missing; no much larger clone stands one base away.

The time point label here, explained by the study, means: baseline before first vaccination. Samples from vaccinated people were obtained from the UK trials COV001 and COV002, which included a single-blind randomized controlled phase 2/3 trial of AZD1222 (ChAdOx1 nCoV-19) in healthy adults. For TCRbeta chain sequencing, PBMC samples from trial participants were taken at day 0 and at day 28 after the second dose. What the authors observed across the whole study: After two AZD1222 doses, both the breadth and the depth of spike-specific TCRs were significantly higher than at day 0 and than in MenACWY recipients. Participants were mostly white British, with more females than males. The authors suggested clonal diversity may have been underestimated. Only five to seven AZD1222 recipients were SARS-CoV-2 seropositive at baseline, limiting conclusions about previously exposed vaccinees. Vaccine-associated CD4 TCRs spanned the whole spike protein, with dominant responses in regions 160-218 and 743-854. Because no samples from the day 14 peak response were available, repertoires could be characterized only after the peak T cell response. Reportedly, almost half of the unique spike-specific TCRs recognized epitopes lying outside the regions that are mutated in the B.1.351 and B.1.1.7 variants. In the small 56-69-year group, the increase in depth fell short of significance, most likely because of low power.

The CDR3 starts with the cysteine, ends with the phenylalanine, and has 12 residues. Only the CDR3 DNA is retained, 36 bases long and in frame from the first base. The V and J ends are trimmed by 8 bases and 4 bases, leaving 8 bases between them. Reading the germline V gene gives CDR1 LGHNT and CDR2 FRNRAP. The CDR3 regions of human TCRbeta chains were analyzed by immunosequencing. The original pipeline was this. TCRs in the repertoires were compared against a reference library of SARS-CoV-2-specific TCRs that had been generated with the MIRA antigen-specificity platform. Breadth meant the fraction of unique TCRs that were SARS-CoV-2-associated, whereas depth meant the fraction of total T cells that were SARS-CoV-2-associated. Each spike-specific TCR was assigned to its reactive spike region and to a CD4 or CD8 class using the MIRA data. Log10-transformed breadth and depth values were compared by one-way ANOVA with Sidak's multiple comparisons tests. Imported from immuneACCESS, the table was reduced by TCRdb to in-frame sequences with V and J called. These copies leave out some clones; in studies compared against another copy, an unresolved V gene accounts for under half, and the cause of the remainder is not known. V, J and clone size are taken as reported in that table, and D and trimming were inferred from the DNA itself. Present in this sample are about 76,000 clones, around nine tenths of which were seen just once. Under 13% of the sample comes from the top ten.

This TCR came from an adult in good health. The specimen was peripheral blood, collected on day 0 of AZD1222 vaccination. The V and J genes are TRBV12-5 and TRBJ2-2; the D region possibly corresponds to TRBD1 (6 bases align). The DNA sequence is given as TGTGCTAGTAGGGGGTCCACCGGGGAGCTGTTTTTT. This is translated as CASRGSTGELFF.